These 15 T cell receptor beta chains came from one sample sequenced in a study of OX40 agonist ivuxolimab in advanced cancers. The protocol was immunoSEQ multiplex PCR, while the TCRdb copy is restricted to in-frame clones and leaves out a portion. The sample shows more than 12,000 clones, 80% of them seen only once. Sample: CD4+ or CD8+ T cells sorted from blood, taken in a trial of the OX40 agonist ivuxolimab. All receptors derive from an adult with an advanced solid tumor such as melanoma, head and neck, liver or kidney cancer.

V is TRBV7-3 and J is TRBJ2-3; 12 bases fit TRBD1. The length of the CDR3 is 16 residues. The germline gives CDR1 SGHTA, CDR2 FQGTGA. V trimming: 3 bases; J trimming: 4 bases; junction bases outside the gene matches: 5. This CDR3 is CASSLPGQGAPDTQYF. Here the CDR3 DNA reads TGTGCCAGCAGCTTGCCGGGACAGGGGGCCCCAGATACGCAGTATTTT.

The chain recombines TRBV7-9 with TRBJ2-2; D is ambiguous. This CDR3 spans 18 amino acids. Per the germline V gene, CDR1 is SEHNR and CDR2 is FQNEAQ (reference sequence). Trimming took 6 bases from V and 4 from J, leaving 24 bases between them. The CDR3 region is CASRPVASATGGTGELFF. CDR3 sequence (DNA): TGTGCCAGCAGACCTGTGGCTAGTGCTACGGGCGGCACCGGGGAGCTGTTTTTT.

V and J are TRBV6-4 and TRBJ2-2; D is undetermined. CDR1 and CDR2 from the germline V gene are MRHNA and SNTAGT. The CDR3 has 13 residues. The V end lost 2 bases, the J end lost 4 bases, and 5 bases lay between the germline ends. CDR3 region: CASSDRATGELFF. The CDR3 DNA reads TGTGCCAGCAGTGACAGGGCCACCGGGGAGCTGTTTTTT.

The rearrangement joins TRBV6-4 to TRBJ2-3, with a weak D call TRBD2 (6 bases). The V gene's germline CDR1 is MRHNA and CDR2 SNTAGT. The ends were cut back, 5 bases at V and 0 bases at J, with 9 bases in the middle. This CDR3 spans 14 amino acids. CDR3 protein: CASSSEGSTDTQYF. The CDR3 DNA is TGTGCCAGCAGTTCGGAGGGGAGCACAGATACGCAGTATTTT.

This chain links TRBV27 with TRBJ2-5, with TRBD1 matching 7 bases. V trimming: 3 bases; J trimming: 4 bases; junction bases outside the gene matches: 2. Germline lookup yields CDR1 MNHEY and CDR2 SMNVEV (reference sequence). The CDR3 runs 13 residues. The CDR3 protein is CASSFPGGETQYF. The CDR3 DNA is TGTGCCAGCAGTTTTCCAGGGGGAGAGACCCAGTACTTC.

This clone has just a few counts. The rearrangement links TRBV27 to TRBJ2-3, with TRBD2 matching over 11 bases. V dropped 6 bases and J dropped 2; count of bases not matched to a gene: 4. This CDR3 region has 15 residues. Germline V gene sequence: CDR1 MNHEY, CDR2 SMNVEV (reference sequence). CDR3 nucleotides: TGTGCCAGCAGCCCACTAGCGGGAGCCACAGATACGCAGTATTTT. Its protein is CASSPLAGATDTQYF.

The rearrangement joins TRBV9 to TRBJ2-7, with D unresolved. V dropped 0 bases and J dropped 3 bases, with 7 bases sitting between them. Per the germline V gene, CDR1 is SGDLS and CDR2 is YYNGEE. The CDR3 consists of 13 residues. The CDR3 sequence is CASSVDDNYEQYF. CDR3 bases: TGTGCCAGCAGCGTAGACGACAACTACGAGCAGTACTTC.

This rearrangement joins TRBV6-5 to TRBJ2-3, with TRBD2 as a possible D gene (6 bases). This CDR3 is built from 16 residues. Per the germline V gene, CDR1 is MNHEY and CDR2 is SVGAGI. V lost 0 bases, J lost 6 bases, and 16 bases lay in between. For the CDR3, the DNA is TGTGCCAGCAGTTACTCGCTAGCGCATAGCCCGGATACGCAGTATTTT. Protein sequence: CASSYSLAHSPDTQYF.

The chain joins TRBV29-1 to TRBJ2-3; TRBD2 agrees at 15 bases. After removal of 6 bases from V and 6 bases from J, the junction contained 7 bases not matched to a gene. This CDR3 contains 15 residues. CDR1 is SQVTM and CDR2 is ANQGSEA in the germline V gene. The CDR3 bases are TGCAGCGTCTGGACTAGCGGGAGGGCGGGGGATACGCAGTATTTT. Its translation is CSVWTSGRAGDTQYF.

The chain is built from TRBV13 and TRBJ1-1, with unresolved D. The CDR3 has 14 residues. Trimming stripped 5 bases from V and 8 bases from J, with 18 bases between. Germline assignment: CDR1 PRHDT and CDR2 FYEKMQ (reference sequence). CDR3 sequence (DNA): TGTGCCAGCAGCCAGACGCCGGCGGCCCAGGAAGCTTTCTTT. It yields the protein CASSQTPAAQEAFF. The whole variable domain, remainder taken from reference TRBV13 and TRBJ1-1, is AAGVIQSPRHLIKEKRETATLKCYPIPRHDTVYWYQQGPGQDPQFLISFYEKMQSDKGSIPDRFSAQQFSDYHSELNMSSLELGDSALYFCASSQTPAAQEAFFGQGTRLTVV.

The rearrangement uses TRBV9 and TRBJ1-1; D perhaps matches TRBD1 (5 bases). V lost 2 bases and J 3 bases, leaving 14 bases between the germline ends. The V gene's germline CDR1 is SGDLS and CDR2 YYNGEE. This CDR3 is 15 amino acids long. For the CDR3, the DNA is TGTGCCAGCAGCGTGGAAGGGACCCCGGACACTGAAGCTTTCTTT. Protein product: CASSVEGTPDTEAFF.

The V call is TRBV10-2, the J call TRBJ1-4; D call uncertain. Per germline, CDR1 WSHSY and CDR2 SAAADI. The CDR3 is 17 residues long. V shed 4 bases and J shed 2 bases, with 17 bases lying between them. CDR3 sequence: CASSVSFSGGTNEKLFF. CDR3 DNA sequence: TGCGCCAGCAGTGTATCCTTTTCAGGAGGGACTAATGAAAAACTGTTTTTT.

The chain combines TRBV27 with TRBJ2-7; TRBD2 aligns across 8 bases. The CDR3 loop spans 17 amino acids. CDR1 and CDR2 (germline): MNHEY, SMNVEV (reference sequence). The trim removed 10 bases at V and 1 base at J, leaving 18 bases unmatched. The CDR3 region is CANHPYPGTRNSYEQYF. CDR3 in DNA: TGTGCCAATCACCCATACCCCGGGACTAGGAATTCCTACGAGCAGTACTTC.

The CDR3 DNA reads as TGTGCCAGCAGCCAAGATGTTGGTATGGGGGTCGAGCAGTACTTC. Amino acids: CASSQDVGMGVEQYF. The V and J genes are TRBV4-2 and TRBJ2-7, with D perhaps TRBD1 or TRBD2 (5 bases each). The V end lost 0 bases, the J end lost 6 bases, and 15 bases lay between the germline ends. CDR3 length: 15 residues. Per the germline V gene, CDR1 is LGHNA and CDR2 is YNFKEQ.

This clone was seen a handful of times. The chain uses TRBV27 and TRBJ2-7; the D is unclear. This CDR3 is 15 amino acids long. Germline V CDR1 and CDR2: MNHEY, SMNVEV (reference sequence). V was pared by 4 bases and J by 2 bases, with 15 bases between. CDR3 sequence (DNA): TGTGCCAGCAGTTGGAAGGCTAGTCAGACCTACGAGCAGTACTTC. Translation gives CASSWKASQTYEQYF.